This passage covers 23 T cell receptor beta chains from one sample sequenced in a study of blood T cell repertoires in COVID-19. Using immunoSEQ multiplex PCR, the repertoire was profiled, and TCRdb retains in-frame clones only, with some absent. The table lists roughly 260,000 clones, 86% of them singletons. The specimen sequenced was PBMCs or T cells enriched from blood (not recorded which). These receptors were collected from a woman under 30 who had recovered from COVID-19.

The rearrangement links TRBV24-1 to TRBJ2-2; D is unresolved. The CDR3 totals 14 residues. V dropped 0 bases and J dropped 3 bases, with 4 bases sitting between them. Germline CDR1 and CDR2: KGHDR and SFDVKD. The CDR3 protein is CATSDLADTGELFF. In DNA form, the CDR3 reads TGTGCCACCAGTGATTTGGCAGACACCGGGGAGCTGTTTTTT.

This chain connects TRBV28 to TRBJ1-5; D call uncertain. V lost 2 bases to trimming and J lost 4 bases, with 12 bases between them. This CDR3 has 15 residues. Germline V gene data show CDR1 as MDHEN and CDR2 as SYDVKM. The CDR3 coding sequence is TGTGCCAGCAGTTTACTGTACAGACCTAATCAGCCCCAGCATTTT. Translated: CASSLLYRPNQPQHF.

In DNA form, the CDR3 reads TGTGCCATCACCGAAGGGACAGGGAACACTGAAGCTTTCTTT. Amino acid sequence: CAITEGTGNTEAFF. The genes are TRBV10-3 and TRBJ1-1; 8 nucleotides line up with TRBD1. Losses at the gene ends were 7 bases for V and 1 base for J; bases not matched to a gene: 5. The CDR3 runs to 14 residues. The germline V gene has CDR1 ENHRY and CDR2 SYGVKD.

The V and J genes are TRBV19 and TRBJ2-3, with 11 bases fitting TRBD2. Germline V gene sequence: CDR1 LNHDA, CDR2 SQIVND (reference sequence). The CDR3 is made up of 17 amino acids. V trimming: 4 bases; J trimming: 4 bases; junction bases outside the gene matches: 10. CDR3 protein: CASSTQIAGGYADTQYF. CDR3 bases: TGTGCCAGTAGTACTCAAATAGCGGGGGGGTATGCAGATACGCAGTATTTT. Variable domain in full (rest from reference TRBV19 and TRBJ2-3): DGGITQSPKYLFRKEGQNVTLSCEQNLNHDAMYWYRQDPGQGLRLIYYSQIVNDFQKGDIAEGYSVSREKKESFPLTVTSAQKNPTAFYLCASSTQIAGGYADTQYFGPGTRLTVL.

The table lists this clone with a count of one. V and J are TRBV6-5 and TRBJ2-7; TRBD1 might be the D (5 bases). Germline CDR1 is MNHEY and CDR2 is SVGAGI. CDR3 length equals 14 residues. V lost 5 bases and J lost 6, with 17 bases in between. CDR3 nucleotides: TGTGCCAGCAGTCGCCAGGGCATTTTCGGCGAGCAGTACTTC. It translates to CASSRQGIFGEQYF.

The chain is built from TRBV27 and TRBJ1-1; 9 nucleotides align to TRBD1. Unmatched junction bases numbered 5, after V lost 3 bases and J lost 3 bases. Germline V CDR1 and CDR2: MNHEY, SMNVEV (reference sequence). The CDR3 contains 15 residues. The chain's CDR3 is CASSFTGGMDTEAFF. Written as DNA, the CDR3 is TGTGCCAGCAGTTTCACAGGGGGCATGGACACTGAAGCTTTCTTT.

This clone was picked up one time. As DNA, the CDR3 is TGTGCCAGCAGCGTGACTAGCGGGCTTTTCACAGATACGCAGTATTTT. It is translated as CASSVTSGLFTDTQYF. The chain has TRBV9 and TRBJ2-3; TRBD2 matches 10 bases. The germline V gene encodes CDR1 SGDLS and CDR2 YYNGEE. There are 16 residues in the CDR3. V gave up 2 bases and J gave up 2 bases; unmatched junction bases: 5.

The chain is built from TRBV27 and TRBJ2-7; tentative D call: TRBD2 (6 bases). V lost 3 bases, J lost 2 bases, and 11 bases lay in between. The CDR3 is made up of 14 amino acids. Germline V gene sequence: CDR1 MNHEY, CDR2 SMNVEV (reference sequence). CDR3 sequence reads: CASSLASVPYEQYF. The CDR3 DNA is TGTGCCAGCAGTTTGGCTAGCGTCCCCTACGAGCAGTACTTC.

J is TRBJ2-1 and V is TRBV3-1 (or the pseudogene TRBV3-2), with TRBD1 matching over 8 bases. V was clipped by 3 bases and J by 4 bases; unmatched bases: 5. The CDR3 spans 15 residues. Per germline, CDR1 LGHDT and CDR2 YNNKEL (reference sequence). CDR3 DNA sequence: TGTGCCAGCAGCCATCATCGGACAGGGTACAATGAGCAGTTCTTC. Translated: CASSHHRTGYNEQFF.

This clone was seen a few times. The chain uses TRBV7-3 and TRBJ2-6; 10 positions agree with TRBD1. With V trimmed by 1 base and J by 0 bases, 6 bases remained unmatched. Germline V CDR1 and CDR2: SGHTA, FQGTGA. The CDR3 is 19 amino acids. CDR3 residues: CASSLKGRDRGSGANVLTF. CDR3 sequence (DNA): TGTGCCAGCAGCTTAAAGGGAAGGGACAGGGGCTCTGGGGCCAACGTCCTGACTTTC.

The DNA of the CDR3 is TGTGCCAGCAGTGGGGTGTGGGGAGGGGGAAACACCATATATTTT. It codes for CASSGVWGGGNTIYF. This rearrangement joins TRBV25-1 to TRBJ1-3; D is unclear. CDR1 MGHDK and CDR2 SYGVNS come from the germline V gene. V gave up 4 bases and J gave up 4 bases, with 14 bases separating them. The CDR3 has 15 residues.

This chain joins TRBV15 and TRBJ1-5; D call uncertain. CDR3 length equals 13 residues. V lost 1 base and J 8 bases, leaving 9 bases between the germline ends. Germline V gene sequence: CDR1 LNHNV, CDR2 YYDKDF (reference sequence). The CDR3 coding sequence is TGTGCCACCAGCAGAGTGAGCGTTGAGCCCCAGCATTTT. Translation: CATSRVSVEPQHF. Together with reference TRBV15 and TRBJ1-5, the CDR3 gives the full variable domain: DAMVIQNPRYQVTQFGKPVTLSCSQTLNHNVMYWYQQKSSQAPKLLFHYYDKDFNNEADTPDNFQSRRPNTSFCFLDIRSPGLGDTAMYLCATSRVSVEPQHFGDGTRLSIL.

V and J are TRBV6-5 and TRBJ2-2; D is unresolved. CDR3 length: 15 amino acids. Per germline, CDR1 MNHEY and CDR2 SVGAGI. Trimming cost V 0 bases and J 3 bases, with 8 bases left between them. The CDR3 sequence is CASSYSRPYTGELFF. The CDR3 DNA is TGTGCCAGCAGTTACTCCAGGCCTTACACCGGGGAGCTGTTTTTT.

The chain recombines TRBV5-6 with TRBJ2-1, with D possibly being TRBD2 (6 bases). Germline V gives CDR1 SGHDT, CDR2 YYEEEE. V lost 4 bases, J lost 6 bases, and 17 bases lay in between. CDR3 length: 15 residues. The DNA of the CDR3 is TGTGCCAGCAGCAGGGACTGGTCTTCGGTCAATGAGCAGTTCTTC. Its translation: CASSRDWSSVNEQFF.

V is TRBV30 and J is TRBJ1-1; TRBD1 is a possible D gene (6 bases). Germline V gene sequence: CDR1 GTSNPN, CDR2 SVGIG (reference sequence). The V gene lost 3 bases and the J gene lost 1 base, with 9 bases spanning the gap. The CDR3 is 13 residues long. CDR3 bases: TGTGCCTGGAGCTTGGGACAGAACACTGAAGCTTTCTTT. Translating it yields CAWSLGQNTEAFF.

V gene TRBV2 combines with J gene TRBJ1-5, with 7 bases aligning to TRBD1. Trimming removed 4 bases from V and 6 bases from J; junction bases left unmatched: 9. The CDR3 is 15 amino acids. The V gene's germline CDR1 is SNHLY and CDR2 FYNNEI. The CDR3 region has the DNA TGTGCCAGCAGTGGCGGGACAGAGAGATTTCAGCCCCAGCATTTT. Translated: CASSGGTERFQPQHF.

V is TRBV6-6 and J is TRBJ2-1; the match to TRBD1 covers 8 bases. CDR3 length: 15 amino acids. CDR1 is MNHNY, CDR2 SVGAGI, per germline (reference sequence). Trimming at V came to 2 bases and at J to 5 bases, leaving 5 bases not matched to a gene. The CDR3 nucleotides read TGTGCCAGCAGTTACAGGACAGGGAACGACAATGAGCAGTTCTTC. The encoded protein is CASSYRTGNDNEQFF.

The rearrangement joins TRBV10-2 to TRBJ1-4; D may be TRBD1 (6 bases). Germline assignment: CDR1 WSHSY and CDR2 SAAADI. Trimming cost V 2 bases and J 0 bases, with 16 bases left between them. The CDR3 runs 18 residues. The CDR3 nucleotides read TGCGCCAGCAGTGAGCATCTGACAGGTTCTTCAACTAATGAAAAACTGTTTTTT. This gives the protein CASSEHLTGSSTNEKLFF.

This clone has only one observation. The V gene is TRBV29-1, the J gene TRBJ2-3, with a tentative D call TRBD2 (6 bases). V was clipped by 1 base and J by 3 bases, with 14 bases between them. Per germline, CDR1 SQVTM and CDR2 ANQGSEA. The CDR3 is 15 amino acids. The CDR3: CSVEGLWRETDTQYF. The DNA of the CDR3 is TGCAGCGTTGAAGGGCTCTGGAGGGAGACAGATACGCAGTATTTT.

The rearrangement links TRBV7-9 to TRBJ1-1; 10 bases fit TRBD1. This CDR3 is built from 15 residues. Germline CDR1 SEHNR, CDR2 FQNEAQ (reference sequence). This CDR3 reads CGLGTGDGGGTEAFF. The CDR3 DNA follows: TGTGGACTCGGGACAGGGGACGGTGGCGGCACTGAAGCTTTCTTT.

This chain uses TRBV2 with TRBJ2-5; 9 bases line up with TRBD2. The germline CDR1 and CDR2 sequences are SNHLY and FYNNEI. The CDR3 totals 16 residues. Trimming took 6 bases from V and 1 from J; bases not matched to a gene: 9. In nucleotides, the CDR3 is TGTGCCAGCAGCGTGGGGACTAGCTATACCCAAGAGACCCAGTACTTC. Its translation is CASSVGTSYTQETQYF.

The CDR3 DNA follows: TGCAGCGTTCCCGGGACAGAGTCCTACGAGCAGTACTTC. Residues: CSVPGTESYEQYF. The chain uses TRBV29-1 and TRBJ2-7; 7 nucleotides agree with TRBD1. J gave up 1 base and V 5 bases, and 5 bases lay outside the gene matches. In germline, CDR1 is SQVTM, CDR2 ANQGSEA. This CDR3 has 13 residues.

The rearrangement uses TRBV7-8 and TRBJ2-1; 7 positions match TRBD2. The germline gives CDR1 SGHVS, CDR2 FQNEAQ. Germline trimming cut 1 base from V and 3 bases from J; bases unmatched to any gene: 6. This CDR3 has 16 amino acids. The CDR3 DNA reads TGTGCCAGCAGCTTAGAGGCGGGGGTGATCTACAATGAGCAGTTCTTC. Translated: CASSLEAGVIYNEQFF.